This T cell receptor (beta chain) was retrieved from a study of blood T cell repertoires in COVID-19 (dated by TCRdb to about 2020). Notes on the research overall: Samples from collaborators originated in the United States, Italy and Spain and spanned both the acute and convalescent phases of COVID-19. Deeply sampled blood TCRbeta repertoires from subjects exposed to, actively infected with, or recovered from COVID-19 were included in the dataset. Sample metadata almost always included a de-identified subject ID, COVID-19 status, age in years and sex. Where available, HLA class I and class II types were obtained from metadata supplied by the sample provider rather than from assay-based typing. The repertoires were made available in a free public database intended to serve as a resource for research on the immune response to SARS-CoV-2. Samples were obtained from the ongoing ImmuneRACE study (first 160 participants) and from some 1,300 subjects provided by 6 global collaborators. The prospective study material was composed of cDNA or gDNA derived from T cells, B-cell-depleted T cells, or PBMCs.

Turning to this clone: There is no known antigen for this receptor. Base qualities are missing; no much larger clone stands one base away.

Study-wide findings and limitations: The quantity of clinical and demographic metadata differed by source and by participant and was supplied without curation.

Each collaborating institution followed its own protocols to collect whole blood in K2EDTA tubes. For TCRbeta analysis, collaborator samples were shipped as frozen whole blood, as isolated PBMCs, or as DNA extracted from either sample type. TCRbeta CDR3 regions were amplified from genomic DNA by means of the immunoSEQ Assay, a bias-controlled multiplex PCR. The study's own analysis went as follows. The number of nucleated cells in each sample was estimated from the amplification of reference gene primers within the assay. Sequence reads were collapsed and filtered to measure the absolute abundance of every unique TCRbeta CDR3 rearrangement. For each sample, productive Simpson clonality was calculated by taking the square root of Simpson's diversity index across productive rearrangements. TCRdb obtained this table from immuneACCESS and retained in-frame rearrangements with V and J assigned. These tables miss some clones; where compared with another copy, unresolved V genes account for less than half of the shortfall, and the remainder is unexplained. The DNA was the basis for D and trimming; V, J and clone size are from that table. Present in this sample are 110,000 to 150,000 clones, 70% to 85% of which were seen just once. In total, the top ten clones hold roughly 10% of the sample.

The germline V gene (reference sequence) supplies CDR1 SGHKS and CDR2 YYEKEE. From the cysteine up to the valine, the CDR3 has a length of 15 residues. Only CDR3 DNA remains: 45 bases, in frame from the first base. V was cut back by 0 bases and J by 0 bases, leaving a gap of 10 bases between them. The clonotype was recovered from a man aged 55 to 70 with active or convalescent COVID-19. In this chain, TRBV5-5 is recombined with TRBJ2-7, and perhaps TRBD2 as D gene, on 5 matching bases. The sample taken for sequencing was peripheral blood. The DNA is TGTGCCAGCAGCTTGGAGGAGGAAAGCTCCTACGAGCAGTACGTC. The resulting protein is CASSLEEESSYEQYV.